This passage covers 8 T cell receptor beta chains from one sample sequenced in a study of T cell responses to AZD1222 COVID-19 vaccine. Clones were read by immunoSEQ multiplex PCR, and TCRdb kept only the in-frame ones, dropping some. Here the sample spans about 200,000 clones, roughly 92% being singletons. Sequencing used peripheral blood, obtained 28 days after the second AZD1222 dose. These receptor sequences come from an adult who received the AZD1222 COVID-19 vaccine.

This chain joins TRBV6-5 and TRBJ2-5; D not resolved. The ends were cut back, 6 bases at V and 1 base at J, with 12 bases in the middle. CDR3 length: 14 amino acids. Germline V CDR1 and CDR2: MNHEY, SVGAGI. The CDR3 DNA is TGTGCCAGCAGCATCAGGTTCCCCCAAGAGACCCAGTACTTC. As protein: CASSIRFPQETQYF.

The chain recombines TRBV28 with TRBJ1-1; weak D call: TRBD1 (6 bases). V was trimmed by 1 base and J by 6 bases, leaving 9 bases between them. Germline loops: CDR1 MDHEN, CDR2 SYDVKM. CDR3 length equals 13 residues. The CDR3 loop is CASSLSWGPEAFF. Written as DNA, the CDR3 is TGTGCCAGCAGTTTATCTTGGGGGCCTGAAGCTTTCTTT.

The rearrangement uses TRBV6-6 and TRBJ1-4, with D hard to call. V dropped 4 bases and J dropped 4 bases, with 10 bases sitting between them. This CDR3 has 14 amino acids. Germline V gene lookup returns CDR1 MNHNY and CDR2 SVGAGI (reference sequence). CDR3 residues: CASSFGESNEKLFF. The DNA of the CDR3 is TGTGCCAGCAGTTTCGGTGAGAGTAATGAAAAACTGTTTTTT.

The chain links TRBV7-2 to TRBJ2-1; D is ambiguous. This CDR3 spans 15 amino acids. CDR1 and CDR2 (germline): SGHTA, FQGNSA. Trimming cost V 1 base and J 5 bases, with 12 bases left between them. The CDR3 DNA sequence: TGTGCCAGCAGCTTAGATCGGACGACGAACAATGAGCAGTTCTTC. Amino acid sequence: CASSLDRTTNNEQFF.

A single count supports this clone. The rearrangement joins TRBV6-6 to TRBJ1-2; 9 bases match TRBD1. V lost 8 bases and J lost 0; bases outside the gene matches: 4. Germline V lookup: CDR1 MNHNY, CDR2 SVGAGI (reference sequence). The CDR3 length is 14 residues. Here the CDR3 reads CASGQGLANYGYTF. CDR3 DNA: TGTGCCAGCGGACAGGGGTTGGCTAACTATGGCTACACCTTC.

The chain couples TRBV28 to TRBJ1-2, with D possibly being TRBD1 (6 bases). V lost 7 bases, J lost 4 bases, and 19 bases lay in between. Germline CDR1 reads MDHEN; CDR2 reads SYDVKM. The CDR3 contains 15 residues. CDR3 sequence reads: CASTTDSGGSYGYTF. The CDR3 coding sequence is TGTGCCAGCACAACGGACAGCGGAGGGAGCTATGGCTACACCTTC.

The chain carries TRBV4-1 and TRBJ2-7; 7 nucleotides line up with TRBD1. Germline loops: CDR1 MGHRA, CDR2 YSYEKL. J gave up 7 bases and V 4 bases, and 10 bases lay outside the gene matches. There are 14 residues in the CDR3. The DNA of the CDR3 is TGCGCCAGCAGCCCGCACTTAGGCAGGGGGGAGCAGTACTTC. This sequence encodes CASSPHLGRGEQYF.

The chain joins TRBV11-2 to TRBJ1-1; the D is unclear. Trimming removed 3 bases at V and 8 bases at J, with 7 bases between. Germline CDR1 is SGHAT and CDR2 is FQNNGV. The CDR3 is made up of 11 amino acids. The CDR3 spells CASSLLAEAFF. CDR3 nucleotides: TGTGCCAGCAGCTTGTTAGCCGAAGCTTTCTTT. Variable domain in full (rest from reference TRBV11-2 and TRBJ1-1): EAGVAQSPRYKIIEKRQSVAFWCNPISGHATLYWYQQILGQGPKLLIQFQNNGVVDDSQLPKDRFSAERLKGVDSTLKIQPAKLEDSAVYLCASSLLAEAFFGQGTRLTVV.